A single T cell receptor (beta chain) is shown here with its context. The data are from a study of cytomegalovirus exposure and HLA in healthy donors. Germline CDR1 reads SGHRS; CDR2 reads YFSETQ. CDR3 length: 14 residues. The PCR contained 60 Vbeta and 13 Jbeta primers. The protocol was immunoSEQ multiplex PCR, while the TCRdb copy is restricted to in-frame clones and leaves out a portion. Of some 180,000 clones in the sample, 87% are singletons; the top ten hold about 1.1%. This clonotype was sampled from a boy younger than 10 in good health and CMV-seronegative. Sequenced sample: PBMCs. This chain connects TRBV5-1 to TRBJ2-5, with a weak D call TRBD1 (5 bases). The better agreement between TRBJ2-7 and the DNA end casts doubt on the J call. The CDR3 DNA is TGCGCCAGCAGCTTTTCCTTCACAGGCTACGAGCAGTACTTC. Translating gives CASSFSFTGYEQYF.